These 7 T cell receptor beta chains were sequenced from one sample in a study of regulatory T cells in long-lasting Graves disease. Time point given: persistent/refractory GD, antithyroid drugs over 5 years with positive TRAb. From RNA extracted from PBMCs, the TCR library was made. Arm-PCR of CDR3 regions with iRepertoire HTBI primers generated TCR beta libraries. TCRdb redid the calling of the multiplex PCR reads with MiXCR, one entry per CDR3 protein. The sample lists some 370,000 distinct CDR3 sequences, 23% occurring once. This sample comprised peripheral blood mononuclear cells (PBMCs), obtained when the disease was refractory, from a patient treated with antithyroid drugs. Receptors originate from a woman between 40 and 50 years old with Graves disease.

A remark on this clonotype: The junction shows a germline mismatch at one end, possibly a read error. V usage is TRBV7-3 and J usage is TRBJ1-2, with D maybe TRBD1 (5 bases). The CDR3 sequence is 16 residues long. Per the germline V gene, CDR1 is SGHTA and CDR2 is FQGTGA. CDR3 sequence reads: CVSSLLGGLPNYGYTF. The CDR3 DNA sequence: TGTGTCAGCAGCCTACTGGGGGGACTACCTAACTATGGCTACACCTTC. Based on the CDR3 plus reference TRBV7-3 and TRBJ1-2, the full variable domain is GAGVSQTPSNKVTEKGKYVELRCDPISGHTALYWYRQSLGQGPEFLIYFQGTGAADDSGLPNDRFFAVRPEGSVSTLKIQRTERGDSAVYLCVSSLLGGLPNYGYTFGSGTRLTVV.

This clonotype was recorded a few times. This sequence joins TRBV19 and TRBJ2-5; TRBD2 matches at 8 bases. Germline-derived CDR1 and CDR2 are LNHDA and SQIVND (reference sequence). J lost 6 bases, V lost 5 bases, and 17 bases had no gene match. This CDR3 has 17 amino acids. The CDR3 nucleotides read TGTGCCAGTAGTCTTCGACGGGGAGCGGGAGCGAAAAAGACCCAGTACTTC. Its protein is CASSLRRGAGAKKTQYF.

This clonotype was observed at least ten times. V gene TRBV29-1 combines with J gene TRBJ1-2; D remains ambiguous. The CDR3 is 13 residues long. V lost 6 bases and J lost 4, with 15 bases in between. Germline V gene data show CDR1 as SQVTM and CDR2 as ANQGSEA. The CDR3 loop is CSVRPRSSYGYTF. The CDR3 DNA sequence: TGCAGCGTCAGACCTCGATCCTCCTATGGCTACACCTTC. Using reference TRBV29-1 and TRBJ1-2 for the parts outside the CDR3, the full variable domain is SAVISQKPSRDICQRGTSLTIQCQVDSQVTMMFWYRQQPGQSLTLIATANQGSEATYESGFVIDKFPISRPNLTFSTLTVSNMSPEDSSIYLCSVRPRSSYGYTFGSGTRLTVV.

This clonotype was observed at least ten times. The J gene is TRBJ1-5, the V gene TRBV28, with 8 nucleotides matching TRBD1. V was clipped by 6 bases and J by 5 bases; unmatched bases: 12. The CDR3 contains 16 residues. CDR1 and CDR2 from the germline V gene are MDHEN and SYDVKM. CDR3 sequence reads: CASSAPRDRSHQPQHF. The CDR3 DNA follows: TGTGCCAGCAGCGCACCCCGGGACAGGAGCCATCAGCCCCAGCATTTT.

V is TRBV28 and J is TRBJ2-1, with 10 bases aligning to TRBD2. Germline-derived CDR1 and CDR2 are MDHEN and SYDVKM. V was clipped by 6 bases and J by 8 bases; unmatched bases: 10. This CDR3 is built from 15 residues. CDR3 nucleotide sequence: TGTGCCAGCAGCCTCGGGACTAGCGAGTCTGATGAGCAGTTCTTC. It encodes CASSLGTSESDEQFF. Full variable domain (outside the CDR3, taken from reference TRBV28 and TRBJ2-1): DVKVTQSSRYLVKRTGEKVFLECVQDMDHENMFWYRQDPGLGLRLIYFSYDVKMKEKGDIPEGYSVSREKKERFSLILESASTNQTSMYLCASSLGTSESDEQFFGPGTRLTVL.

This clonotype has a single count. The chain recombines TRBV28 with TRBJ1-2, with 7 positions matching TRBD1. Per the germline V gene, CDR1 is MDHEN and CDR2 is SYDVKM. V lost 5 bases to trimming and J lost 5 bases; unmatched junction nucleotides: 8. The CDR3 is 14 residues long. CDR3 sequence reads: CASSPFRDSYGYTF. The CDR3 coding sequence is TGTGCCAGCAGTCCCTTCCGGGACAGTTATGGCTACACCTTC.

In this sample, this clonotype turned up a few times. The chain uses TRBV20-1 and TRBJ1-5; TRBD1 agrees at 7 bases. The junction had 13 bases not matched to a gene; V was cut back by 0 bases and J by 2 bases. This CDR3 spans 18 amino acids. Per germline, CDR1 DFQATT and CDR2 SNEGSKA (reference sequence). The CDR3 sequence is CSARDLGVGGWGNQPQHF. CDR3 bases: TGCAGTGCTAGAGATCTAGGGGTAGGGGGCTGGGGCAATCAGCCCCAGCATTTT.